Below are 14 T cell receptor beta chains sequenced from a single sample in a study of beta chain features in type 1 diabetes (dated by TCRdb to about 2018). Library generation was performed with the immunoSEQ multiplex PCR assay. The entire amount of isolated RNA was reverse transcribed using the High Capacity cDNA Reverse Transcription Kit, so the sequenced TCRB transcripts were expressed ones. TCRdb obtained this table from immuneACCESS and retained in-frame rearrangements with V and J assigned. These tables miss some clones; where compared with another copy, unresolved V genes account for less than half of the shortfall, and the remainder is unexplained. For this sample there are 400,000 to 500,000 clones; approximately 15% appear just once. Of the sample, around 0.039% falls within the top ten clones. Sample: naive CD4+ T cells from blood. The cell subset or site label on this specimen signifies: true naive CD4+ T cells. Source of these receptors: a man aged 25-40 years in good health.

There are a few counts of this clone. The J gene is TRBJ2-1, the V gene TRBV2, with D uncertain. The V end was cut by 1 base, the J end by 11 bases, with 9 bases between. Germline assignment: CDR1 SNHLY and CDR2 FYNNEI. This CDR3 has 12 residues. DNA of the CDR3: TGTGCCAGCAGTGAAGGATTGGTGAAGCAGTTCTTC. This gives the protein CASSEGLVKQFF.

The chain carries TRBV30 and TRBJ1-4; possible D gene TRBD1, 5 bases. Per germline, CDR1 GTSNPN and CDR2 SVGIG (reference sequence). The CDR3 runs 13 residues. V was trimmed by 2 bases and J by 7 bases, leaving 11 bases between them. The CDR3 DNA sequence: TGTGCCTGGAGTCGGGGGGATCTTGAAAAACTGTTTTTT. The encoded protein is CAWSRGDLEKLFF.

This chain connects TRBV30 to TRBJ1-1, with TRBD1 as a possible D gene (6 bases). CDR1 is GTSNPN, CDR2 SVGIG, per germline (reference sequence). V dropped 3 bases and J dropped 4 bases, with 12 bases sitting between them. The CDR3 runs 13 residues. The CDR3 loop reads CAWRQGRGTEAFF. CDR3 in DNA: TGTGCCTGGAGACAGGGAAGGGGCACTGAAGCTTTCTTT.

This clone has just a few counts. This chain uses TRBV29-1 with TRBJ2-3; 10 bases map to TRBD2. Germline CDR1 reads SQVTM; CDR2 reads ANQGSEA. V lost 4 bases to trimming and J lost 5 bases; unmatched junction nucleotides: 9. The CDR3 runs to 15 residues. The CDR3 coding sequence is TGCAGCGTTGCAGATAGCGGGAGGATGGGAGATACGCAGTATTTT. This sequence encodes CSVADSGRMGDTQYF.

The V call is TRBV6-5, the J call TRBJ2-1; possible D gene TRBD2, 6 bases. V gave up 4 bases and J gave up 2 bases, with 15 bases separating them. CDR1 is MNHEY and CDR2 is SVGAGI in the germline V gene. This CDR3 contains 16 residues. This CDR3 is CASSSPRERAYNEQFF. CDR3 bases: TGTGCCAGCAGTTCCCCCCGGGAGAGGGCCTACAATGAGCAGTTCTTC.

CDR3 bases: TGTGCCTGGAGTACTGGACAGGGGAAGAAGGAGACCCAGTACTTC. This codes for CAWSTGQGKKETQYF. The chain couples TRBV30 to TRBJ2-5; 9 bases line up with TRBD1. Germline lookup yields CDR1 GTSNPN and CDR2 SVGIG (reference sequence). J lost 5 bases, V lost 2 bases, and 9 bases had no gene match. CDR3 length: 15 residues. The full variable domain, rest sourced from reference TRBV30 and TRBJ2-5, is SQTIHQWPATLVQPVGSPLSLECTVEGTSNPNLYWYRQAAGRGLQLLFYSVGIGQISSEVPQNLSASRPQDRQFILSSKKLLLSDSGFYLCAWSTGQGKKETQYFGPGTRLLVL.

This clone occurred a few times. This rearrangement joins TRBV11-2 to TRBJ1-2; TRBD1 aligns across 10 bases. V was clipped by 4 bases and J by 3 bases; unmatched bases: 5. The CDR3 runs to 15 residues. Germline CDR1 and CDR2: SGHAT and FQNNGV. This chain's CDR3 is CASSSPDRGDYGYTF. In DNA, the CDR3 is TGTGCCAGCAGCTCCCCGGACAGGGGGGACTATGGCTACACCTTC.

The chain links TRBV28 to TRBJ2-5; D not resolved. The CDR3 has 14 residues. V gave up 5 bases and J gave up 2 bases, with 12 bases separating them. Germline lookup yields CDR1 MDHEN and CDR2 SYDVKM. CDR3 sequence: CASSPPDKQETQYF. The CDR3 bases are TGTGCCAGCAGTCCCCCCGACAAACAAGAGACCCAGTACTTC.

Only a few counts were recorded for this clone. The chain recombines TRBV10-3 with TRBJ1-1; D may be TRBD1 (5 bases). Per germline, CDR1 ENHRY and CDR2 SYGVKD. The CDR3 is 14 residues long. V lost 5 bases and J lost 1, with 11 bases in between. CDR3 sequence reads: CAISYLQGNTEAFF. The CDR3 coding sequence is TGTGCCATCAGTTACCTGCAGGGGAACACTGAAGCTTTCTTT.

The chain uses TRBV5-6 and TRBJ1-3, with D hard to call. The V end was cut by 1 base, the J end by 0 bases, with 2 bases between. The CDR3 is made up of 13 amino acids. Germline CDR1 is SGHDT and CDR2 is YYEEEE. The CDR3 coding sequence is TGTGCCAGCAGCTTGTTCTCTGGAAACACCATATATTTT. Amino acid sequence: CASSLFSGNTIYF.

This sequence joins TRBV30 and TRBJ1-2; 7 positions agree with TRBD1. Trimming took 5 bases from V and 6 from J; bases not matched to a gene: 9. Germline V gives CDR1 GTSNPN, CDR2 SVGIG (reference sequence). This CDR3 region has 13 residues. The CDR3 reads CAWDDRVSDGYTF. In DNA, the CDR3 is TGTGCCTGGGACGACAGGGTTTCGGATGGCTACACCTTC.

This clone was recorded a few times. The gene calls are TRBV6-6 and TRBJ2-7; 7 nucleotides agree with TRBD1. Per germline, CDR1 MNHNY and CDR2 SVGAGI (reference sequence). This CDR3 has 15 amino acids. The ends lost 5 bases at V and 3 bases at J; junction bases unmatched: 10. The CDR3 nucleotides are TGTGCCAGCAGTCAAGGGACAGTAAGTCACTACGAGCAGTACGTC. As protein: CASSQGTVSHYEQYV.

The chain's CDR3 is CASSVGPGQGFYGYTF. CDR3 in DNA: TGTGCCAGCAGCGTAGGACCGGGACAGGGGTTCTATGGCTACACCTTC. The chain combines TRBV9 with TRBJ1-2, with TRBD1 identical over 10 bases. The J segment lost 4 bases and the V segment lost 0 bases, leaving 6 bases of the junction unmatched. The germline CDR1 and CDR2 sequences are SGDLS and YYNGEE. The CDR3 is made up of 16 amino acids. The variable domain in full, completed from reference TRBV9 and TRBJ1-2, reads DSGVTQTPKHLITATGQRVTLRCSPRSGDLSVYWYQQSLDQGLQFLIQYYNGEERAKGNILERFSAQQFPDLHSELNLSSLELGDSALYFCASSVGPGQGFYGYTFGSGTRLTVV.

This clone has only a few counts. The CDR3 sequence: CASSNTYGYTF. DNA of the CDR3: TGTGCCAGCAGCAACACCTACGGCTACACCTTC. This sequence joins TRBV7-9 and TRBJ1-2; no definite D call. Germline V CDR1 and CDR2: SEHNR, FQNEAQ (reference sequence). The CDR3 consists of 11 residues. V lost 5 bases and J 8 bases, leaving 9 bases between the germline ends.